The 3 T cell receptor beta chains below were found in one sample sequenced in a study of T cells in Graves' hyperthyroidism and ophthalmopathy. The TCR beta CDR3 regions underwent amplification using RNA transcripts as the source. A first-round RT-PCR of the TCR CDR3 used the HTBI primer set. MiXCR, run by TCRdb on the multiplex PCR reads, gives a single entry per CDR3 protein. The sample has nearly 750,000 distinct CDR3 sequences, just over 35% seen once; the top ten hold 30% to 40%. Sequencing used blood. The receptors come from a woman in her thirties or forties with Graves' hyperthyroidism.

To note about this clonotype: This sequence may be a read error, since a much larger clone differs from it by one base. The chain recombines TRBV19 with TRBJ2-5; either TRBD1 or TRBD2 may supply D (5 bases each). The CDR3 is made up of 14 amino acids. The germline V gene encodes CDR1 LNHDA and CDR2 SQIVND (reference sequence). Trimming took 3 bases from V and 5 from J, leaving 13 bases between them. The CDR3 DNA follows: TGTGCCAGTAGTATCGGGGCAGGGTCGGAGACCCAGTACTTC. It specifies CASSIGAGSETQYF.

The sample holds many counts of this clonotype. The genes are TRBV6-5 and TRBJ2-7; D is uncertain. This CDR3 is 13 amino acids long. The V and J ends lost 3 bases and 2 bases respectively, with 8 bases between them. Germline V lookup: CDR1 MNHEY, CDR2 SVGAGI. CDR3 loop: CASSYTGAYEQYF. The CDR3 coding sequence is TGTGCCAGCAGTTATACGGGTGCCTACGAGCAGTACTTC.

There are a few counts of this clonotype. V is TRBV6-4 and J is TRBJ2-6, with 7 bases lining up with TRBD2. Germline-derived CDR1 and CDR2 are MRHNA and SNTAGT. The CDR3 has 15 residues. J gave up 1 base and V 8 bases, and 5 bases lay outside the gene matches. The CDR3 loop reads CASRPGGSGANVLTF. The CDR3 DNA sequence: TGTGCCAGCCGCCCCGGGGGGTCTGGGGCCAACGTCCTGACTTTC.